Each of the 6 T cell receptor beta chains below was sequenced from the same sample in a study of spatial heterogeneity in lung cancer. Documented time point: sample taken at primary tumor resection. TCRdb re-called the 5' RACE reads through MiXCR, storing one row per CDR3 protein. The sample records around 15,000 distinct CDR3 sequences, roughly 3.9% being singletons. This material consisted of normal lung tissue next to the tumor, taken at surgery. The receptors come from a male donor with early-stage non-small cell lung cancer.

This clonotype is medium-sized (0.01 to 0.1%). A library prepared for alpha chains yielded this beta chain as an off-target read; its size is of little meaning. The rearrangement links TRBV2 to TRBJ2-7; perhaps TRBD1 as D (5 bases). CDR1 and CDR2 from the germline V gene are SNHLY and FYNNEI. V lost 5 bases to trimming and J lost 3 bases, with 17 bases between them. CDR3 size: 15 residues. The CDR3 DNA reads TGTGCCAGCAGTCCAGGGTTTTCGAAACACTACGAGCAGTACTTC. It codes for CASSPGFSKHYEQYF.

This clonotype was seen at least ten times. The library was designed around alpha chains, so this beta chain is a stray read whose abundance carries little weight. The chain carries TRBV10-3 and TRBJ2-5; 14 bases map to TRBD2. The junction had 3 bases not matched to a gene; V was cut back by 6 bases and J by 3 bases. The CDR3 spans 15 residues. CDR1 and CDR2 (germline): ENHRY, SYGVKD. CDR3 coding DNA: TGTGCCATCAGCAGGGGACTAGCGGGAGAAGAGACCCAGTACTTC. This sequence encodes CAISRGLAGEETQYF.

As regards this clonotype: This beta chain appears as a stray read in a library generated for alpha chains; its size is not informative. This sequence joins TRBV19 and TRBJ2-7; a possible D gene is TRBD2 (6 bases). This CDR3 is built from 15 residues. The V end was cut by 4 bases, the J end by 4 bases, with 17 bases between. The V gene's germline CDR1 is LNHDA and CDR2 SQIVND (reference sequence). The CDR3 nucleotides read TGTGCCAGTAGTACCGACGGGAGACCTCCATACGAGCAGTACTTC. Its protein is CASSTDGRPPYEQYF. Full variable domain (rest looked up from reference TRBV19 and TRBJ2-7): DGGITQSPKYLFRKEGQNVTLSCEQNLNHDAMYWYRQDPGQGLRLIYYSQIVNDFQKGDIAEGYSVSREKKESFPLTVTSAQKNPTAFYLCASSTDGRPPYEQYFGPGTRLTVT.

This clonotype came up many times. The library was designed around alpha chains, so this beta chain is a stray read whose abundance carries little weight. The chain couples TRBV21-1 to TRBJ2-7; the D call TRBD1 from the table was never checked on the DNA. TRBV21-1 is reported as a pseudogene. This CDR3 spans 18 amino acids. The CDR3 nucleotides are TGTGCCAGCCCAGGTGGGACAGGGGGCTCAGGGGTTTCTTACGAGCAGTACTTC. Its translation is CASPGGTGGSGVSYEQYF.

There are many counts of this clonotype. Within a library made for alpha chains, this beta chain is off target, and its count is uninformative. This rearrangement joins TRBV15 to TRBJ1-2, with unresolved D. The CDR3 has 14 amino acids. Trimming shortened V by 3 bases and J by 2 bases, and 10 bases separated the two germline ends. Germline V gene data show CDR1 as LNHNV and CDR2 as YYDKDF (reference sequence). This CDR3 reads CATSSLGENYGYTF. The CDR3 nucleotides read TGTGCCACCAGCAGCCTTGGGGAGAACTATGGCTACACCTTC.

This clonotype came up many times. This beta chain is an off-target read within a library intended for alpha chains, so its frequency means little. This sequence joins TRBV7-2 and TRBJ2-2; 9 bases match TRBD1. The V gene's germline CDR1 is SGHTA and CDR2 FQGNSA. The junction had 4 bases not matched to a gene; V was cut back by 6 bases and J by 2 bases. The CDR3 runs 15 residues. The CDR3 region is CASRTGQGNTGELFF. The CDR3 DNA is TGTGCCAGCAGGACGGGACAGGGAAACACCGGGGAGCTGTTTTTT. Combining the CDR3 with reference TRBV7-2 and TRBJ2-2 gives the whole variable domain GAGVSQSPSNKVTEKGKDVELRCDPISGHTALYWYRQSLGQGLEFLIYFQGNSAPDKSGLPSDRFSAERTGGSVSTLTIQRTQQEDSAVYLCASRTGQGNTGELFFGEGSRLTVL.